This is a list of T cell receptor beta chains from one sample in a study of STAT5B mutations in CD4+ large granular lymphocyte leukemia. Sequencing was performed with immunoSEQ multiplex PCR; in TCRdb, only in-frame clones are kept and a portion is missing. Of 4,000 to 6,000 clones listed, about 86% are singletons. The sample taken for sequencing was PBMCs. The receptor source for this set is a man aged 40-49 years with CD4+ T-cell large granular lymphocyte leukemia. CDR3s include the opening cysteine and the closing phenylalanine or tryptophan. The order of the fields is D gene, V gene, J gene, clone size, CDR3 DNA, CDR3 protein. A D gene is named only where the DNA matches it firmly. Clone sizes are given selectively: once, few, many, or a class where the clone is expanded.

>TRBD2|TRBV29-1|TRBJ2-3|once
TGCAGCGTTGACCTAAGCGGGAGTCGGGATACGCAGTATTTT
CSVDLSGSRDTQYF
>TRBD2|TRBV30|TRBJ2-3|.
TGTGCCTGGAGTGGGGGACTAGCGGGGGGGCCGGCTACAGATACGCAGTATTTT
CAWSGGLAGGPATDTQYF
>TRBD2|TRBV5-1|TRBJ2-4|.
TGCGCCAGCAGCTCCGGGACTAGCGGGGGGTCGACTGGCATTCAGTACTTC
CASSSGTSGGSTGIQYF
>.|TRBV7-8|TRBJ2-1|.
TGTGCCAGCAGCAATTCCCCGGAGATGGGCAATGAGCAGTTCTTC
CASSNSPEMGNEQFF
>.|TRBV4-1|TRBJ1-6|once
TGCGCCAGCAGCCAAGATCCGGGCAGGACTGTTTCGGATAATTCACCCCTCCACTTT
CASSQDPGRTVSDNSPLHF
>TRBD1|TRBV18|TRBJ1-1|.
TGTGCCAGCTCATTGGACAGGGGTCGGACTGAAGCTTTCTTT
CASSLDRGRTEAFF
>.|TRBV6-5|TRBJ2-1|once
TGTGCCAGCAGACGGGACACTTACAATGAGCAGTTCTTC
CASRRDTYNEQFF
>TRBD1|TRBV5-5|TRBJ1-5|few
TGTGCCAGCAGCTTGGAATTGATAGGCAGGGGGAAAAATCAGCCCCAGCATTTT
CASSLELIGRGKNQPQHF
>TRBD2|TRBV28|TRBJ2-1|.
TGTGCCAGCAGTTCACTAGCGGGGGGGGCAAATGAGCAGTTCTTC
CASSSLAGGANEQFF
>.|TRBV19|TRBJ2-3|.
TGTGCCAGTAGTATCATGAACACAGATACGCAGTATTTT
CASSIMNTDTQYF
>.|TRBV5-1|TRBJ2-7|.
TGCGCCAGCAGCTTGGGGAGGCTCGGATACGAGCAGTACTTC
CASSLGRLGYEQYF
>.|TRBV2|TRBJ1-5|.
TGTGCCAGCAGTGTCGGGGAACAGCCCCAGCATTTT
CASSVGEQPQHF
>.|TRBV5-4|TRBJ1-1|.
TGTGCCAGCAGCTTCGGGGGGCTGGTGGCTGAAGCTTTCTTT
CASSFGGLVAEAFF
>TRBD1|TRBV7-9|TRBJ1-6|.
TGTGCCAGCAGCTTGGGACAGGGGGATTCACCCCTCCACTTT
CASSLGQGDSPLHF
>.|TRBV30|TRBJ1-2|.
TGTGCCTGGAGTGTAAACTATGGCTACACCTTC
CAWSVNYGYTF
>TRBD1|TRBV5-6|TRBJ2-5|.
TGTGCCAGCAGCTTGTTGGGGACAGGGGGCACACAAGAGACCCAGTACTTC
CASSLLGTGGTQETQYF
>TRBD1|TRBV6-1|TRBJ2-7|.
TGTGCCAGCAGTGATGGGGGACAGGCATCCTACGAGCAGTACTTC
CASSDGGQASYEQYF
>.|TRBV2|TRBJ2-7|.
TGTGCCAGCACCACCAATACAGGGCGCGAGCAGTACTTC
CASTTNTGREQYF
>TRBD1|TRBV30|TRBJ2-7|.
TGTGCCTGGAGTCGAGGGACAGGGCGGTACTTC
CAWSRGTGRYF
>TRBD1|TRBV4-2|TRBJ1-5|.
TGTGCCAGCAGCCAAGATCTGGAGGGGGCGACTAGCAATCAGCCCCAGCATTTT
CASSQDLEGATSNQPQHF
>TRBD1|TRBV29-1|TRBJ2-5|once
TGCAGCGTTGCGAGGACAGGGGCCGCAGAGACCCAGTACTTC
CSVARTGAAETQYF
>TRBD1|TRBV5-6|TRBJ1-2|.
TGTGCCAGCAGCGTCCTGGACAGGGTGGGGGCTGGCTACACCTTC
CASSVLDRVGAGYTF
>TRBD1|TRBV14|TRBJ1-2|.
TGTGCCAGCAGCCAAGAACCGCACCAGGCTTCCCCGGGACAGGTTAATGGCTACACCTTC
CASSQEPHQASPGQVNGYTF
>TRBD2|TRBV19|TRBJ2-1|.
TGTGCCAGTAGGGCCGGACTAGCGGGGCCTAATGAGCAGTTCTTC
CASRAGLAGPNEQFF
>TRBD2|TRBV9|TRBJ2-5|once
TGTGCCAGCAGCGTAGAACTAGCGGGGGCCCCGGGGGTCCAAGAGACCCAGTACTTC
CASSVELAGAPGVQETQYF
>.|TRBV6-6|TRBJ1-5|.
TGTGCCAGCAGACCCGACAGGTACATTCAGCCCCAGCATTTT
CASRPDRYIQPQHF
>TRBD1|TRBV5-4|TRBJ1-2|.
TGTGCCACCAGACAGGGACCTTATGGCTACACCTTC
CATRQGPYGYTF
>TRBD2|TRBV6-5|TRBJ2-7|few
TGTGCCAGCAGTTCCGGGACTAGCGGGAGGGCCTGGTACTTC
CASSSGTSGRAWYF
>.|TRBV5-1|TRBJ2-2|.
TGCGCCAGCAGCTCCCAGGGTACCGGGGAGCTGTTTTTT
CASSSQGTGELFF
>.|TRBV5-1|TRBJ1-1|.
TGCGCCAGCAGCTTGGAAGGGAACACTGAAGCTTTCTTT
CASSLEGNTEAFF
>TRBD2|TRBV5-1|TRBJ2-2|.
TGCGCCAGCAGCCCTCGAAGCGGGGGAAGCGGGGAGCTGTTTTTT
CASSPRSGGSGELFF
>.|TRBV2|TRBJ2-7|.
TGTGCCAGCAGATTGACAGGAGTGGGGTACGAGCAGTACTTC
CASRLTGVGYEQYF
>.|TRBV9|TRBJ1-3|.
TGTGCCAGCAGCGTAGCTTTGGCAGAAGATTTCTCTGGAAACACCATATATTTT
CASSVALAEDFSGNTIYF
>.|TRBV11-3|TRBJ2-7|once
TGTGCCAGCAGCACAGGGACCTACGAGCAGTACTTC
CASSTGTYEQYF
>TRBD1|TRBV6-5|TRBJ2-7|.
TGTGCCAGCAGTTACTCCAGGGGGCGACGCGAGCAGTACTTC
CASSYSRGRREQYF
>.|TRBV5-4|TRBJ1-6|.
TGTGCCAGCAGCGACGGGAGCTCCTATAATTCACCCCTCCACTTT
CASSDGSSYNSPLHF